This entry is about one T cell receptor (beta chain). Its antigen is as yet unknown. Here immunoSEQ multiplex PCR was the method, and the copy in TCRdb shows in-frame clones only, minus some. The sample lists approximately 31,000 clones; 95% to 96% were seen once. This entry belongs to a study of T cells in tuberculosis. Study-wide background: T cells were selected with CD1B tetramers loaded with glucose monomycolate. This South African cohort compared adolescents with or without latent tuberculosis against adults with active tuberculosis.

Study findings and constraints: Shorter CDR3-alpha in active tuberculosis partly drove smaller distances.

Between the trimmed V and J ends, which lost 10 bases and 4 bases, there was a span of 14 bases. CDR1 is MNHNS, CDR2 SASEGT, per germline. This CDR3 is built from 13 residues. The sample was PBMCs. The genes are TRBV6-1 and TRBJ1-3; D is uncertain. This TCR was recovered from a donor aged 10 to 29 with latent tuberculosis or without tuberculosis infection. This CDR3 is CATSVPGGNTIYF. CDR3 DNA: TGTGCCACCTCAGTCCCAGGAGGAAACACCATATATTTT.